Listed below are T cell receptor beta chains from one sample, sequenced in a study of beta chain features in type 1 diabetes. Some clones are missing from TCRdb's copy, which holds only in-frame ones; the method was immunoSEQ multiplex PCR. The table shows around 190,000 clones, with roughly an eighth occurring only once. The sequenced sample consisted of central memory CD4+ T cells from blood. The receptor source for this set is a woman younger than 30 in good health. Each CDR3 is given without its conserved first and last residue. Size tells how often a clone was seen (once, few, many) or the class of an expanded clone, and some rows leave it out.

>TRBV5-1|-
ATQETSGRADTQY
>TRBV7-9|-
ASSPIAGESEDEQF
>TRBV29-1|few
SVGIGGAGGYT
>TRBV6-6|few
ASSYWGGRTEAF
>TRBV7-6|-
ASSLQETQY
>TRBV28|-
ASTTQGAGGYT
>TRBV30|-
AWSVASREQF
>TRBV7-2|-
ASSLGGLAPYEQY
>TRBV18|few
ASSPASGITDTQY
>TRBV28|few
ASSLGQLAGADTQY
>TRBV9|-
ASSVGLAGYNEQF
>TRBV5-6|-
ASSLGPDTSYEQY
>TRBV6-1|-
ASSGLAGGSFEQY
>TRBV7-9|few
ASSSGIYEQY
>TRBV5-4|few
ASSLQGTGTDTQY
>TRBV4-2|few
ASSSRDRVEPSGRNEQF
>TRBV29-1|-
SVEGGRDYGYT
>TRBV7-2|-
ASSLGGRVLDTQY
>TRBV7-9|few
ASSLSGGVITEAF
>TRBV5-4|-
ASSLRQGALGEQY